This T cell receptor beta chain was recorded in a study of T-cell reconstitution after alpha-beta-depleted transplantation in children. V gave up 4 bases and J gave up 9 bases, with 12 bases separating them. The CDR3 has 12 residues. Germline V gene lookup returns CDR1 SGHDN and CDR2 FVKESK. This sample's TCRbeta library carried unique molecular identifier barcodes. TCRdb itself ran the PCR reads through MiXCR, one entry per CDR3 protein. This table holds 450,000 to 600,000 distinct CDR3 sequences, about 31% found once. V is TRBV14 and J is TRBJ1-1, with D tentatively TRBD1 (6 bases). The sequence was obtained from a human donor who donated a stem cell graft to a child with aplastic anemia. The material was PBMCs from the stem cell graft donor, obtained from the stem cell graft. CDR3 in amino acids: CASSPSGTQAFF. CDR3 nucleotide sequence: TGTGCCAGCAGCCCTTCAGGGACACAAGCTTTCTTT.